Below, one T cell receptor (beta chain) is given with its context. No antigen is known for it. The record originates from a study of shared clonotypes between healthy human individuals. Study overall: Three plates each covered CD4 naive and memory; CD8 naive two, CD8 memory one.

In replicate PCRs of sorted subsets, approximately 190 ng DNA, approximately 32,000 T cell genomes, was used. The assay was immunoSEQ multiplex PCR, and TCRdb's table has in-frame clones only and misses some. The table records 400,000 to 600,000 clones, 95% to 97% of them present only once. Study outcomes and limitations: Deeper or shallower sequencing was expected to change how clonotypes are shared among donors.

Germline values: CDR1 KGHSH, CDR2 LQKENI. J was trimmed by 0 bases and V by 2 bases; bases with no gene match: 4. This CDR3 is 16 amino acids long. The authors divided CD4+ cells into CD45RA+ naive and CD45RA-negative memory subsets. Sequencing was done on a sample of naive CD4+ T cells sorted from blood. Subset meaning: CD45RA+ positively selected. The TCR sequence derives from a woman in her twenties or thirties in good health. The rearrangement uses TRBV18 and TRBJ2-7; TRBD2 agrees at 10 bases. CDR3 coding DNA: TGTGCCAGCTCACCAACTAGCGGGACAAGCTCCTACGAGCAGTACTTC. Translating gives CASSPTSGTSSYEQYF.